Listed below are T cell receptor beta chains from one sample, sequenced in a study of blood T cell repertoires in COVID-19. This table comes from immunoSEQ multiplex PCR, and its TCRdb copy is limited to in-frame clones, with some not included. Among about 42,000 clones, 70% to 90% were seen once, and the ten largest hold 55% to 70%. Sequencing input: peripheral blood. The receptors come from a man between 65 and 85 years old with acute or convalescent COVID-19. Both conserved end residues are part of each CDR3. D genes are given only for firm matches. Rows give clone size only sometimes, using once, few, many, or a class for an expanded clone.

clone_size j_call d_call v_call cdr3_aa cdr3_nt
once TRBJ1-5 TRBD1 TRBV4-3 CASSLGTGDQPQHF TGCGCCAGCAGCTTGGGGACAGGGGACCAGCCCCAGCATTTT
NA TRBJ2-7 NA TRBV28 CASRILSQGSEQYF TGTGCCAGCAGAATCCTTTCACAGGGTAGCGAGCAGTACTTC
few TRBJ1-4 TRBD1 TRBV10-2 CASSESTGGNEKLFF TGCGCCAGCAGTGAGTCTACAGGGGGGAATGAAAAACTGTTTTTT
NA TRBJ2-6 NA TRBV21-1 CASRKERGQFFSGANVLTF TGTGCCAGCAGAAAAGAAAGGGGACAGTTCTTCTCTGGGGCCAACGTCCTGACTTTC
many TRBJ2-2 TRBD1 TRBV29-1 CSADRGNTGELFF TGCAGCGCCGACAGGGGGAACACCGGGGAGCTGTTTTTT
NA TRBJ2-3 NA TRBV21-1 CASSKPGQGVTDTQYF TGTGCCAGCAGCAAACCGGGACAGGGGGTAACAGATACGCAGTATTTT
NA TRBJ1-4 NA TRBV7-9 CASSLTGREEKLFF TGTGCCAGCAGCTTAACAGGCCGGGAGGAAAAACTGTTTTTT
once TRBJ2-2 NA TRBV18 CASSPASRGSGELFF TGTGCCAGCTCACCAGCTTCCAGGGGCTCCGGGGAGCTGTTTTTT
NA TRBJ2-3 NA TRBV3-1/TRBV3-2 CASSPFRRADTQYF TGTGCCAGCAGCCCCTTCCGTAGAGCAGATACGCAGTATTTT
NA TRBJ1-2 TRBD1 TRBV5-1 CASSLTPPGQGIYGYTF TGCGCCAGCAGCTTGACCCCTCCGGGACAGGGAATCTATGGCTACACCTTC
NA TRBJ2-2 NA TRBV5-4 CASSLDRFGAGELFF TGTGCCAGCAGCTTGGACAGGTTTGGCGCCGGGGAGCTGTTTTTT
NA TRBJ1-5 TRBD1 TRBV19 CASRGTDSNQPQHF TGTGCCAGTAGGGGGACAGATAGCAATCAGCCCCAGCATTTT
NA TRBJ2-3 NA TRBV5-1 CASSLGDTTDTQYF TGCGCCAGCAGCTTGGGCGATACCACAGATACGCAGTATTTT
NA TRBJ2-7 TRBD2 TRBV7-2 CASSGAGVYEQYF TGTGCCAGCAGCGGAGCGGGAGTTTACGAGCAGTACTTC
NA TRBJ1-1 TRBD1 TRBV6-1 CASSDYLDRLNTEAFF TGTGCCAGCAGTGATTACCTGGACAGGTTGAACACTGAAGCTTTCTTT
NA TRBJ1-6 TRBD1 TRBV6-2/TRBV6-3 CASSSRTGSPNSPLHF TGTGCCAGCAGTTCCAGGACAGGTTCACCTAATTCACCCCTCCACTTT
NA TRBJ2-3 TRBD2 TRBV30 CAWRTPRWLADTDTQYF TGTGCCTGGAGAACCCCGAGGTGGCTAGCGGACACAGATACGCAGTATTTT